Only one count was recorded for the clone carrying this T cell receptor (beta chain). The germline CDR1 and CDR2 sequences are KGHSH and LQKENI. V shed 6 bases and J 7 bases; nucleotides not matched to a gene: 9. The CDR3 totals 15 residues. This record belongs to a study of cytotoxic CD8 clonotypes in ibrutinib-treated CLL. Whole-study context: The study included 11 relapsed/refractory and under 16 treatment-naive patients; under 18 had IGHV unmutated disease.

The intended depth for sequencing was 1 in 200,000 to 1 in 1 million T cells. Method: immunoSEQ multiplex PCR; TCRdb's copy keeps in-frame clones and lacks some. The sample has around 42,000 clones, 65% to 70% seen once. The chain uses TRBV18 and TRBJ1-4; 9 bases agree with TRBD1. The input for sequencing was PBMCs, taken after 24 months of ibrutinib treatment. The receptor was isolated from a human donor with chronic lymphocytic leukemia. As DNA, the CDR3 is TGTGCCAGCTCGCAAAGGGGGACAGGGATTGAAAAACTGTTTTTT. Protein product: CASSQRGTGIEKLFF.